Described below is a single T cell receptor (beta chain) sequence and its context. What it binds is unknown. Primers for the PCR totalled 60 Vbeta and 13 Jbeta. Only in-frame clones appear in the TCRdb table, and some are missing; sequencing was by immunoSEQ multiplex PCR. In the table there are 90,000 to 120,000 clones, 77% of which are singletons. The sample belongs to a study of cytomegalovirus exposure and HLA in healthy donors. V was trimmed by 6 bases and J by 7 bases, leaving 15 bases between them. The CDR3 loop spans 14 amino acids. Germline assignment: CDR1 MNHNS and CDR2 SASEGT. Study findings and constraints: The study recorded over 150 TCR beta chains that were cytomegalovirus-associated.

This sequence was found in a male donor in good health and CMV-seronegative. This chain joins TRBV6-1 and TRBJ2-2, with D perhaps TRBD1 (6 bases). The specimen was PBMCs. In DNA form, the CDR3 reads TGTGCCAGCAGCCCGACAGGCTTAGTCGGGGAGCTGTTTTTT. Translating it yields CASSPTGLVGELFF.